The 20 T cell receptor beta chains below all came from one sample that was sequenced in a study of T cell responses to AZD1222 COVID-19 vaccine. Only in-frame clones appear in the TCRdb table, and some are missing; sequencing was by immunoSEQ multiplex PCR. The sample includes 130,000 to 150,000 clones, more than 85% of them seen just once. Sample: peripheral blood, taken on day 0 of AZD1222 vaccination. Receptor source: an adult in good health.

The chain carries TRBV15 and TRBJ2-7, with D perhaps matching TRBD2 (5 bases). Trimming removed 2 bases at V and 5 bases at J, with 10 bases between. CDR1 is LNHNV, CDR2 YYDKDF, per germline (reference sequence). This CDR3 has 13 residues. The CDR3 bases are TGTGCCACCAGCAGATCCGGACTCGACGAGCAGTACTTC. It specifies CATSRSGLDEQYF.

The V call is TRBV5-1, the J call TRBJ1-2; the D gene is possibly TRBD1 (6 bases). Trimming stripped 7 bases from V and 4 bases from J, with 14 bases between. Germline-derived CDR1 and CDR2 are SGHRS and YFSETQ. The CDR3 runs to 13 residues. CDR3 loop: CASRSTGSYGYTF. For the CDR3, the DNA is TGCGCCAGCCGTTCTACAGGGTCCTATGGCTACACCTTC.

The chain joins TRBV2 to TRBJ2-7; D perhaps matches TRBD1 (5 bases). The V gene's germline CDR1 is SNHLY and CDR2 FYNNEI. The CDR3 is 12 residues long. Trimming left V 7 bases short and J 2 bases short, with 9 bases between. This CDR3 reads CASTPTAYEQYF. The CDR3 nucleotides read TGTGCCAGCACCCCGACAGCCTACGAGCAGTACTTC.

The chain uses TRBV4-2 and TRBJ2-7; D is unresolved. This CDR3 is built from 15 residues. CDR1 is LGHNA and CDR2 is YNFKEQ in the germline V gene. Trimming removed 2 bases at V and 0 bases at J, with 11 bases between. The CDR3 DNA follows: TGTGCCAGCAGCCAACCTGGACGGAGCTCCTACGAGCAGTACTTC. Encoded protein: CASSQPGRSSYEQYF.

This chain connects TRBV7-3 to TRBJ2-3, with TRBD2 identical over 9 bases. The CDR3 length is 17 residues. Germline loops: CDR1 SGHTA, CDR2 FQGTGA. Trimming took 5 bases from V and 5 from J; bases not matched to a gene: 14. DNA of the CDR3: TGTGCCAGCAGCCGAACCCGTAGCGGGAGCGGTCAAGATACGCAGTATTTT. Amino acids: CASSRTRSGSGQDTQYF.

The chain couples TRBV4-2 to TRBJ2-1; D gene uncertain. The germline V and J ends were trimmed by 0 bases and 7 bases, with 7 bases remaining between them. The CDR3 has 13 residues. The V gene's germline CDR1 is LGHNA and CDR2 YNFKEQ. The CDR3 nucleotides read TGTGCCAGCAGCCAAGATATAAGGAATGAGCAGTTCTTC. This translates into CASSQDIRNEQFF.

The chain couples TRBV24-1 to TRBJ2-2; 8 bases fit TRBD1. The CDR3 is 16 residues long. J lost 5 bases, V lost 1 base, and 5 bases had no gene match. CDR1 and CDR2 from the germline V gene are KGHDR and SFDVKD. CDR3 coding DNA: TGTGCCACCAGTGATTTTCAGGGGGCGCCTACCGGGGAGCTGTTTTTT. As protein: CATSDFQGAPTGELFF.

CDR3 residues: CASSFTGTTTYEQYF. The CDR3, as DNA: TGTGCCAGCAGCTTCACCGGGACTACCACCTACGAGCAGTACTTC. The chain is built from TRBV11-2 and TRBJ2-7; 7 bases match TRBD2. This CDR3 is built from 15 residues. Trimming cost V 3 bases and J 2 bases; bases outside gene matches: 7. Germline loops: CDR1 SGHAT, CDR2 FQNNGV.

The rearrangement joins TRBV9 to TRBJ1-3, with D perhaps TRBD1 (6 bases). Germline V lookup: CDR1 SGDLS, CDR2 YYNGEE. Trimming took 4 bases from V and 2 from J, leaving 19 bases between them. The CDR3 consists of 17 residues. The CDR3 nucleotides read TGTGCCAGCAGCCAACCTTTAAGGGGGAGGGCTGGAAACACCATATATTTT. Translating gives CASSQPLRGRAGNTIYF.

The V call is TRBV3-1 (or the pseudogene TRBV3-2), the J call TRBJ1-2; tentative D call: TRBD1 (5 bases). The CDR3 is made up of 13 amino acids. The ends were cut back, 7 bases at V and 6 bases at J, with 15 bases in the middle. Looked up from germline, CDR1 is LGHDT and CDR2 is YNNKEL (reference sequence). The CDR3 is CASTGEWAHGYTF. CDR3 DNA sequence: TGTGCCAGCACGGGGGAGTGGGCGCATGGCTACACCTTC.

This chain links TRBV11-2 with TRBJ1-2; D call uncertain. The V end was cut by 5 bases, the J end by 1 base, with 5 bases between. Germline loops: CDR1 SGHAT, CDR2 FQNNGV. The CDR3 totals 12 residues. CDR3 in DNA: TGTGCCAGCAGCCCTTTTAACTATGGCTACACCTTC. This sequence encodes CASSPFNYGYTF.

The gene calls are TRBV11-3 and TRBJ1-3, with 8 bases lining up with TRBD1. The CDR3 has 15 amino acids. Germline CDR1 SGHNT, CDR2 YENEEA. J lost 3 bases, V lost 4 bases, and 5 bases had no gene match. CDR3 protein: CASSSGQGSGNTIYF. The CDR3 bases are TGTGCCAGCAGCTCCGGACAGGGTAGTGGAAACACCATATATTTT.

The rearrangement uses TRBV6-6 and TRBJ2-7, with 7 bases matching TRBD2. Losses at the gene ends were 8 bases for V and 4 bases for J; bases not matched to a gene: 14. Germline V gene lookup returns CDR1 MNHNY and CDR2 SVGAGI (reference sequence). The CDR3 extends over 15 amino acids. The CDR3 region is CASGNTGGGYYEQYF. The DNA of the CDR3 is TGTGCCAGCGGTAATACGGGAGGAGGGTATTACGAGCAGTACTTC.

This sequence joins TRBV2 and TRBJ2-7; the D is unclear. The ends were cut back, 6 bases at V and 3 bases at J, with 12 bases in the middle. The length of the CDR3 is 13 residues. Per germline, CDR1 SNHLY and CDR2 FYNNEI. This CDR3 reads CASRPAINYEQYF. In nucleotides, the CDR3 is TGTGCCAGCAGACCAGCGATCAACTACGAGCAGTACTTC. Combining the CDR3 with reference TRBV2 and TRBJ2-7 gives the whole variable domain EPEVTQTPSHQVTQMGQEVILRCVPISNHLYFYWYRQILGQKVEFLVSFYNNEISEKSEIFDDQFSVERPDGSNFTLKIRSTKLEDSAMYFCASRPAINYEQYFGPGTRLTVT.

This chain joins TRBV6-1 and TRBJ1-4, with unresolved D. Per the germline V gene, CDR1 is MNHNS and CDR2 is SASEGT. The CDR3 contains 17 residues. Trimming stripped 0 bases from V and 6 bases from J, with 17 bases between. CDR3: CASSEAEWSRTHEKLFF. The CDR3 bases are TGTGCCAGCAGTGAAGCGGAGTGGAGTCGGACCCATGAAAAACTGTTTTTT.

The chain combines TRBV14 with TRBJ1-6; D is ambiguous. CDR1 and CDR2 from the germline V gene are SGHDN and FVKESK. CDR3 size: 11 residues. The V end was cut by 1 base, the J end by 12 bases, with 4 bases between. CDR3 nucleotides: TGTGCCAGCAGCCAAGTAGGACCCCTCCACTTT. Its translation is CASSQVGPLHF.

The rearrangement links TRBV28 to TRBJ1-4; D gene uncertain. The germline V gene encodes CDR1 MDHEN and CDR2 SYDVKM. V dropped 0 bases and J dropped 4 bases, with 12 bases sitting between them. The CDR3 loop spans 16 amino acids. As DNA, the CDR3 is TGTGCCAGCAGTTTATGGGCCCGGATCGGTAATGAAAAACTGTTTTTT. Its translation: CASSLWARIGNEKLFF.

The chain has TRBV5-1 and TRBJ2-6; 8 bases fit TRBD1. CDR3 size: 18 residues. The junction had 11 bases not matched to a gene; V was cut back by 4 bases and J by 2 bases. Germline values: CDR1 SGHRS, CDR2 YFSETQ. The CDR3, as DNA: TGCGCCAGCAGCCCCGACAGGGGATCAATGGCTGGGGCCAACGTCCTGACTTTC. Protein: CASSPDRGSMAGANVLTF.

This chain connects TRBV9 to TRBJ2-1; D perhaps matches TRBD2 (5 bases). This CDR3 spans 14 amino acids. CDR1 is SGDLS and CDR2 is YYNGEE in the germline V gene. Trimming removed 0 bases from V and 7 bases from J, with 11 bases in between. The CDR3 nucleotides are TGTGCCAGCAGCGTAGTCCCTAGCTCAAATGAGCAGTTCTTC. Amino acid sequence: CASSVVPSSNEQFF. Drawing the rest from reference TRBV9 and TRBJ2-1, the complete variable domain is DSGVTQTPKHLITATGQRVTLRCSPRSGDLSVYWYQQSLDQGLQFLIQYYNGEERAKGNILERFSAQQFPDLHSELNLSSLELGDSALYFCASSVVPSSNEQFFGPGTRLTVL.

CDR3 amino acids: CASSPPSGGNTGELFF. The CDR3 DNA reads TGTGCCAGCTCACCACCAAGCGGGGGGAACACCGGGGAGCTGTTTTTT. The chain carries TRBV18 and TRBJ2-2; 8 bases line up with TRBD2. The trim removed 0 bases at V and 1 base at J, leaving 1 base unmatched. The CDR3 is made up of 16 amino acids. CDR1 KGHSH and CDR2 LQKENI come from the germline V gene.